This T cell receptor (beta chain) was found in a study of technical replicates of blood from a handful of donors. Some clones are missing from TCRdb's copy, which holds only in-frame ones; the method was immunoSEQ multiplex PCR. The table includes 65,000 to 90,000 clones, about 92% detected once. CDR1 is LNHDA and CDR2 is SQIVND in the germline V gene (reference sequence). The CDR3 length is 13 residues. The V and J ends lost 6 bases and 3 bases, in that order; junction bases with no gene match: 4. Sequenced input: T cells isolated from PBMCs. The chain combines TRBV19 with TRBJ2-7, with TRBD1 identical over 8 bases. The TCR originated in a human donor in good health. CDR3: CASRGQGIYEQYF. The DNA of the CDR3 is TGTGCCAGTAGAGGACAGGGTATCTACGAGCAGTACTTC.